Listed below are T cell receptor beta chains from one sample, sequenced in a study of breast tumors, draining lymph nodes, adjacent tissues. Each CDR3 protein is one row after TCRdb ran MiXCR on the multiplex PCR reads. This table has 120,000 to 150,000 distinct CDR3 sequences, approximately 32% appearing once. The sequencing sample was made of axillary lymph node tissue. These receptor sequences come from a female donor with breast cancer. Some clones in this sample may be carry-over from other donors' samples. CDR3s include the opening cysteine and the closing phenylalanine or tryptophan. The order of the fields is V gene, clone size, J gene, D gene, CDR3 protein, CDR3 DNA. The D gene is left open where the match is weak. A row's size may be missing; if present it is once, few, many or a size class.

TRBV3-1	many	TRBJ2-5	TRBD2	CASSQDWWGGRETQYF	TGTGCCAGCAGCCAAGATTGGTGGGGGGGACGCGAGACCCAGTACTTC
TRBV19	many	TRBJ1-6	TRBD1	CASSTGTAIRNSPLHF	TGTGCCAGTAGTACAGGGACAGCTATTAGGAATTCACCCCTCCACTTT
TRBV11-2	.	TRBJ2-2	.	CASSSNSGELFF	TGTGCCAGCAGCTCGAATAGCGGGGAGCTGTTTTTT
TRBV19	many	TRBJ2-1	.	CATRRQGGGEQFF	TGTGCCACCAGGCGTCAGGGGGGGGGGGAGCAGTTCTTC
TRBV15	.	TRBJ2-5	.	CATSRGDKQETQYF	TGTGCCACCAGCAGAGGGGACAAACAAGAGACCCAGTACTTC
TRBV19	many	TRBJ1-2	TRBD1	CASRGTGRDYGYTF	TGTGCCAGTAGGGGGACAGGAAGGGACTATGGCTACACCTTC
TRBV7-2	many	TRBJ2-5	TRBD1	CASSSQGFRQETQYF	TGTGCCAGCAGCTCACAGGGGTTCCGTCAAGAGACCCAGTACTTC
TRBV6-6	.	TRBJ1-6	.	CASRIRDTNSPLHF	TGTGCCAGCAGGATCCGGGACACAAATTCACCCCTCCACTTT
TRBV28	many	TRBJ1-6	.	CASSLIGTSPLHF	TGTGCCAGCAGTTTGATAGGGACTTCACCCCTCCACTTT
TRBV9	many	TRBJ1-3	.	CASSVASQGGNTIYF	TGTGCCAGCAGCGTAGCGTCCCAGGGGGGAAACACCATATATTTT
TRBV7-9	many	TRBJ1-2	.	CASSQTGSTNYGYPF	TGTGCCAGCAGCCAGACAGGATCTACTAACTATGGCTACCCCTTC
TRBV10-3	.	TRBJ2-5	TRBD1	CAISGSGTGGAETQYF	TGTGCCATCAGTGGGAGCGGGACAGGGGGCGCGGAGACCCAGTACTTC
TRBV18	few	TRBJ1-1	TRBD1	CASSPARGLQTEAFF	TGTGCCAGCTCACCGGCTAGGGGGCTGCAAACTGAAGCTTTCTTT
TRBV9	few	TRBJ1-1	.	CASSVGIAAFTEAFF	TGTGCCAGCAGCGTAGGGATAGCAGCATTCACTGAAGCTTTCTTT
TRBV20-1	many	TRBJ1-2	.	CSARDGQLANYGYTF	TGCAGTGCTAGAGATGGACAGCTAGCTAACTATGGCTACACCTTC
TRBV7-2	many	TRBJ2-5	TRBD1	CASSSRTGGETQYF	TGTGCCAGCAGCTCTCGGACAGGGGGAGAGACCCAGTACTTC
TRBV4-1	many	TRBJ2-2	TRBD1	CASSPHGQGVGELFF	TGCGCCAGCAGCCCCCACGGACAGGGAGTCGGGGAGCTGTTTTTT
TRBV5-5	many	TRBJ2-7	TRBD1	CASSPGAVTGGYEQYF	TGTGCCAGCAGCCCGGGGGCTGTGACAGGGGGGTACGAGCAGTACTTC
TRBV12-3/TRBV12-4	.	TRBJ2-7	.	CASGYGHYEQYF	TGTGCCAGCGGTTATGGACACTACGAGCAGTACTTC
TRBV28	.	TRBJ1-1	TRBD1	CASSPRQGAKKAFF	TGTGCCAGCAGTCCACGACAGGGGGCGAAGAAAGCTTTCTTT
TRBV7-3	.	TRBJ2-3	.	CASSFYICRETGCTDTQYF	.
TRBV12-3/TRBV12-4	.	TRBJ2-5	.	CASSLNPEGETQYF	TGTGCCAGCAGTTTAAATCCAGAGGGGGAGACCCAGTACTTC
TRBV7-8	many	TRBJ2-7	.	CASTKGILSYEQYF	TGTGCCAGCACCAAGGGGATTCTATCCTACGAGCAGTACTTC
TRBV5-1	.	TRBJ1-1	.	CASSLDGADTEAFF	TGCGCCAGCAGCTTGGACGGGGCTGATACTGAAGCTTTCTTT
TRBV18	many	TRBJ1-5	TRBD1	CASDRVERVGQPQHF	TGTGCCAGCGACAGGGTAGAACGCGTAGGTCAGCCCCAGCATTTT
TRBV24-1	many	TRBJ2-3	.	CATGRGKVDTQYF	TGTGCCACGGGTCGAGGTAAAGTCGATACGCAGTATTTT
TRBV12-3/TRBV12-4	many	TRBJ2-1	TRBD2	CASKHPGGAFDEQFF	TGTGCCAGCAAACACCCCGGGGGGGCTTTCGATGAGCAGTTCTTC
TRBV2	many	TRBJ2-7	.	CASSEGGGARYEQYF	TGTGCCAGCAGTGAGGGTGGGGGGGCTCGCTACGAGCAGTACTTC
TRBV7-9	many	TRBJ1-1	.	CASSLVGSHTEAFF	TGTGCCAGCAGCTTAGTGGGCAGCCACACTGAAGCTTTCTTT
TRBV2	many	TRBJ1-5	.	CASSEGAPQPQHF	TGTGCCAGCAGTGAGGGGGCGCCTCAGCCCCAGCATTTT
TRBV7-3	once	TRBJ2-7	TRBD2	CASSLSPGGEQYF	TGTGCCAGCAGCTTAAGTCCGGGAGGGGAGCAGTACTTC
TRBV29-1	.	TRBJ1-2	.	CSVAGQTYGYTF	TGCAGCGTTGCTGGGCAGACCTATGGCTACACCTTC
TRBV20-1	.	TRBJ2-7	.	CGARDLVVGLYEQYF	TGCGGTGCTAGAGACTTGGTTGTGGGGCTCTACGAGCAGTACTTC
TRBV29-1	few	TRBJ1-1	.	CSVVGGVNTEAFF	TGCAGCGTTGTGGGGGGCGTGAACACTGAAGCTTTCTTT
TRBV18	many	TRBJ1-3	.	CASSPSRGSGNTIYF	TGTGCCAGCTCACCCAGTAGGGGCTCTGGAAACACCATATATTTT
TRBV29-1	many	TRBJ1-2	TRBD1	CSAGTGKGYTF	TGCAGCGCCGGGACAGGGAAGGGCTACACCTTC